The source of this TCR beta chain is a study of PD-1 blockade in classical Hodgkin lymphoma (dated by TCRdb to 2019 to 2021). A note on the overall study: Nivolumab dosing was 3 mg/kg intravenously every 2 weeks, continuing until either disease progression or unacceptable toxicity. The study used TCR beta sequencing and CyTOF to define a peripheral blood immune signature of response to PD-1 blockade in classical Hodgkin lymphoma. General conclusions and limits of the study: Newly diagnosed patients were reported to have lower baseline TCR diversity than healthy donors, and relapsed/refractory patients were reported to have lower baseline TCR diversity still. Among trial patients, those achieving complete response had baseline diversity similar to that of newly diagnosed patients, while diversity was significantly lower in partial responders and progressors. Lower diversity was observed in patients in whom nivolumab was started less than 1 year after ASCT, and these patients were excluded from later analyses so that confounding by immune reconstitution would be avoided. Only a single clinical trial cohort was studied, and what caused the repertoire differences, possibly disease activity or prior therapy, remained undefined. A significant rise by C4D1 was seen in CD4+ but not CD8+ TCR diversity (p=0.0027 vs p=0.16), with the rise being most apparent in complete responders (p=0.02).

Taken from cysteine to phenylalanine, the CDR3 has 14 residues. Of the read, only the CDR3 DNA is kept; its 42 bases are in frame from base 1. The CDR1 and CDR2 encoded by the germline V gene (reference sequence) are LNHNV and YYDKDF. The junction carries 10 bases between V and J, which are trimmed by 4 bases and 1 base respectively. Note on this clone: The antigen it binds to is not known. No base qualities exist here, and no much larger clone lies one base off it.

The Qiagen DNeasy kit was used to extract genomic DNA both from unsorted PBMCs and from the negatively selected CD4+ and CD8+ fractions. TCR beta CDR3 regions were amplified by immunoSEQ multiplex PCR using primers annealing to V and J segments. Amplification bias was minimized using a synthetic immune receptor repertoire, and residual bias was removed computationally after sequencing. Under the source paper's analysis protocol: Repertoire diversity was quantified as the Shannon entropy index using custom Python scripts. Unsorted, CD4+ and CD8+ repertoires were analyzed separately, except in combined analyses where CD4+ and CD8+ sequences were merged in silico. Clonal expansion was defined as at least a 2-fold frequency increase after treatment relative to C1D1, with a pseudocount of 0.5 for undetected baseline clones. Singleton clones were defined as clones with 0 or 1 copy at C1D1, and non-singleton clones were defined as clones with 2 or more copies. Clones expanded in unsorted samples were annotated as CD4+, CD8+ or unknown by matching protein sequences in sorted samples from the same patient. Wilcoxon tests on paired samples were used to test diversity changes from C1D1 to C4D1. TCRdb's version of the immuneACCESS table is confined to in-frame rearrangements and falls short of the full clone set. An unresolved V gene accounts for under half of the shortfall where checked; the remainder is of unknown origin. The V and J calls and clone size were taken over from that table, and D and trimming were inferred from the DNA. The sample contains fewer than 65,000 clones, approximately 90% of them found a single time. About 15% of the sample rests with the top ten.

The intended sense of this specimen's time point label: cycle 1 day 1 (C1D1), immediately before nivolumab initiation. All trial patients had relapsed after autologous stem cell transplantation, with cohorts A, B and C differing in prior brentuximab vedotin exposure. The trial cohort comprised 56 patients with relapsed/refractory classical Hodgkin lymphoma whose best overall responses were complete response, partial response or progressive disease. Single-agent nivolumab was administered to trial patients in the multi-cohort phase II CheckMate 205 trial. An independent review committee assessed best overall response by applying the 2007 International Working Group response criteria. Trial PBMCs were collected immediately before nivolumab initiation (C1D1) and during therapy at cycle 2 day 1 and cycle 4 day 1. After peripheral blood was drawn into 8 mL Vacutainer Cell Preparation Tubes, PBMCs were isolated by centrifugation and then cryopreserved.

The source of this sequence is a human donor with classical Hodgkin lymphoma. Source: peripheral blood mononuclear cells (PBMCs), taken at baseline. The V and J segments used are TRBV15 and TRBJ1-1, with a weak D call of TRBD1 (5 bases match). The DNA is TGTGCCACCAGCACCCGAACAGGGAACACTGAAGCTTTCTTT. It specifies CATSTRTGNTEAFF.